Here is one T cell receptor beta chain with its context. Its target is not known. The V gene lost 2 bases and the J gene lost 1 base, with 6 bases spanning the gap. The CDR3 is 15 residues long. Germline V gene lookup returns CDR1 LGHDT and CDR2 YNNKEL (reference sequence). The entry originates in a study of response to subunit inactivated influenza vaccine. TCRdb recomputed calls from the RT-PCR reads with MiXCR, one row per CDR3 protein. This table has a few hundred thousand distinct CDR3 sequences, about 20% appearing once. Study observations and caveats: The authors suggested that few new T cells are recruited per seasonal influenza vaccination.

The chain is built from TRBV3-1 and TRBJ2-6; D not certain. The sample here was PBMCs from blood, taken approximately 22 months after vaccination. This TCR was recovered from a man between 50 and 69 years old who received an inactivated influenza vaccine. The CDR3 here is CASSQKGSGANVLTF. For the CDR3, the DNA is TGTGCCAGCAGCCAAAAGGGTTCTGGGGCCAACGTCCTGACTTTC. The full variable domain, rest sourced from reference TRBV3-1 and TRBJ2-6, is DTAVSQTPKYLVTQMGNDKSIKCEQNLGHDTMYWYKQDSKKFLKIMFSYNNKELIINETVPNRFSPKSPDKAHLNLHINSLELGDSAVYFCASSQKGSGANVLTFGAGSRLTVL.